The clone carrying this T cell receptor beta chain was seen more than once but under ten times. Its antigen is as yet unknown. The data belong to a study of identical twins. TCRdb independently ran MiXCR on the 5' RACE reads; one entry per CDR3 protein. The profile shows some 1,700,000 distinct CDR3 sequences, less than 35% of them singletons. Study-level points and caveats: Invariant MAIT and iNKT cells are populations that could partly confound zero-insertion analyses. The same donors were not followed; conclusions instead depended on cross-sectional statistical analysis. Twin-shared out-of-frame alpha sequences showed excess low generation probability. Abundant cord blood beta clonotypes carried fewer insertions; memory repertoires showed none.

Trimming took off 4 bases at V and 9 bases at J, with 14 bases between the two ends. The germline V gene encodes CDR1 SGHRS and CDR2 YFSETQ. The CDR3 runs to 13 residues. This TCR was sampled from a newborn girl in good health. The V call is TRBV5-1, the J call TRBJ2-1; D ambiguous. The sequenced material came from cord blood. CDR3 protein: CASSPTGSLEQFF. CDR3 coding DNA: TGCGCCAGCAGCCCGACCGGGTCCCTTGAGCAGTTCTTC.